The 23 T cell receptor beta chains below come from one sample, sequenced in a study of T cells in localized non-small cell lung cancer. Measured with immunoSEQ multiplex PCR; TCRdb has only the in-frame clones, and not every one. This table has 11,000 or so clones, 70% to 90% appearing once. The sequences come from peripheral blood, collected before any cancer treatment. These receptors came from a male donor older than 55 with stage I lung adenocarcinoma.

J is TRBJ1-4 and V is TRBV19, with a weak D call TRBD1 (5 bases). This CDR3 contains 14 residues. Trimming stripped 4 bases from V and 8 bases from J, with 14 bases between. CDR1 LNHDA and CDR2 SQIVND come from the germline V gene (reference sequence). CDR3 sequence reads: CASSRDAQGEKLFF. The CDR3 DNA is TGTGCCAGTAGTAGGGACGCTCAAGGGGAAAAACTGTTTTTT.

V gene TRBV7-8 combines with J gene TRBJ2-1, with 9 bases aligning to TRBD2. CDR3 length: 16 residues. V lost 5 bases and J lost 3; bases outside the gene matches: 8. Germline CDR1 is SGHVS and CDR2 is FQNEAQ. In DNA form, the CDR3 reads TGTGCCAGCAGCGCAGGAGCGGGGGGCCACTACAATGAGCAGTTCTTC. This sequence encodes CASSAGAGGHYNEQFF.

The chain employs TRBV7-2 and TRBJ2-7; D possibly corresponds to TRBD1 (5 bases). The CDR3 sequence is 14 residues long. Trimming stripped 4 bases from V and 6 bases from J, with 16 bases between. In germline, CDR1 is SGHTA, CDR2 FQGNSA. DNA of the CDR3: TGTGCCAGCAGCTCCCAGGCAGGGATCCTCGAGCAGTACTTC. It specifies CASSSQAGILEQYF.

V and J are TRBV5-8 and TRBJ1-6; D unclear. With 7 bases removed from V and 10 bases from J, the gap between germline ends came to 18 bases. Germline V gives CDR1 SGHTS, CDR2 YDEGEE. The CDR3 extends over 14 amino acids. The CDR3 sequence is CASAVRQLDSPLHF. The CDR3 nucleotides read TGTGCCAGCGCCGTAAGGCAGCTCGACTCACCCCTCCACTTT.

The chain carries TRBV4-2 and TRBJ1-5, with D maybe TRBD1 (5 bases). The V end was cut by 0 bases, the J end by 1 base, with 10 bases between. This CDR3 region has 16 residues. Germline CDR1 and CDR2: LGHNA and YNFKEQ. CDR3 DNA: TGTGCCAGCAGCCAAGATGGGCAGGGCAGCAATCAGCCCCAGCATTTT. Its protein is CASSQDGQGSNQPQHF.

The CDR3 DNA reads TGTGCCAGCAGCTTAGATCAAACAGATACGCAGTATTTT. Amino acid sequence: CASSLDQTDTQYF. The chain recombines TRBV7-8 with TRBJ2-3; no definite D call. V was clipped by 1 base and J by 3 bases, with 5 bases between them. Germline loops: CDR1 SGHVS, CDR2 FQNEAQ. This CDR3 contains 13 residues. The variable domain in full, completed from reference TRBV7-8 and TRBJ2-3, reads GAGVSQSPRYKVAKRGQDVALRCDPISGHVSLFWYQQALGQGPEFLTYFQNEAQLDKSGLPSDRFFAERPEGSVSTLKIQRTQQEDSAVYLCASSLDQTDTQYFGPGTRLTVL.

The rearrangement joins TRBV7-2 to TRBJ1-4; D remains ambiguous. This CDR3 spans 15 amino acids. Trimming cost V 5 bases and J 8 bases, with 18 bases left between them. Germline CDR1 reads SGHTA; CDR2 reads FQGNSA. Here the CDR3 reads CASSPQTGGGEKLFF. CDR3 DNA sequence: TGTGCCAGCAGCCCCCAGACGGGAGGAGGAGAAAAACTGTTTTTT. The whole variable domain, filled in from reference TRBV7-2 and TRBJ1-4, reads GAGVSQSPSNKVTEKGKDVELRCDPISGHTALYWYRQSLGQGLEFLIYFQGNSAPDKSGLPSDRFSAERTGGSVSTLTIQRTQQEDSAVYLCASSPQTGGGEKLFFGSGTQLSVL.

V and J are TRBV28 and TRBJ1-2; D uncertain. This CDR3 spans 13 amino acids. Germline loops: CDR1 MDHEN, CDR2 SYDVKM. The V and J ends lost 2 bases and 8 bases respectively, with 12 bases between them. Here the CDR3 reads CASSLGRERGYTF. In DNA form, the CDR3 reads TGTGCCAGCAGTTTAGGCCGGGAGAGGGGCTACACCTTC.

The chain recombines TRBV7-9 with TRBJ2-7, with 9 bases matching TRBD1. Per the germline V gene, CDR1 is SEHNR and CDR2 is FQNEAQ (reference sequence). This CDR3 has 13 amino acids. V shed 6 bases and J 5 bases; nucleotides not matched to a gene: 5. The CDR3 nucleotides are TGTGCCAGCAGACTGACAGGGGGACACGAGCAGTACTTC. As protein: CASRLTGGHEQYF.

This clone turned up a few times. The CDR3 sequence is CASSSGAGTREETQYF. The CDR3 nucleotides are TGTGCCAGCAGCTCGGGGGCCGGGACTCGGGAAGAGACCCAGTACTTC. V usage is TRBV5-8 and J usage is TRBJ2-5; D may be TRBD1 or TRBD2 (6 bases each). The germline CDR1 and CDR2 sequences are SGHTS and YDEGEE. There are 16 residues in the CDR3. V lost 3 bases and J 3 bases, leaving 18 bases between the germline ends.

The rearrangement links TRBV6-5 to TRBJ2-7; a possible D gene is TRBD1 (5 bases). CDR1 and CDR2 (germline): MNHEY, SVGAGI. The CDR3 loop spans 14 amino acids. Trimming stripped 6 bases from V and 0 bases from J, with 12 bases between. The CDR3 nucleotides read TGTGCCAGCAGGCAGGGCACGAACTCCTACGAGCAGTACTTC. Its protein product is CASRQGTNSYEQYF.

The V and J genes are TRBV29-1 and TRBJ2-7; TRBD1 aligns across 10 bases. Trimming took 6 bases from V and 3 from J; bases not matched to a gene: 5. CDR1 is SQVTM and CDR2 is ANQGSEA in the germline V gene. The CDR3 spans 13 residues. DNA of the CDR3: TGCAGCGTCTCCGGGACAGGGGACTACGAGCAGTACTTC. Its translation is CSVSGTGDYEQYF.

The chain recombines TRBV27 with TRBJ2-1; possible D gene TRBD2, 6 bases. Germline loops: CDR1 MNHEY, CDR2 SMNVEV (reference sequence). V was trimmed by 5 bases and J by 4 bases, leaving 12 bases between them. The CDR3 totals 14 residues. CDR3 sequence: CASSPLGSYNEQFF. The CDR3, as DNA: TGTGCCAGCAGTCCCCTCGGGAGTTACAATGAGCAGTTCTTC.

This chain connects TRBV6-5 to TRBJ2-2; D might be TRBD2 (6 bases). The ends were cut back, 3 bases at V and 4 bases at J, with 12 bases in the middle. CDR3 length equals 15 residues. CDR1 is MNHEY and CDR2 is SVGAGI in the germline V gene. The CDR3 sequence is CASSYGGTGTGELFF. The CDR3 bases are TGTGCCAGCAGTTATGGCGGGACGGGCACCGGGGAGCTGTTTTTT.

CDR3 amino acids: CASSAVRAAGELFF. CDR3 coding DNA: TGTGCCAGCAGTGCGGTAAGGGCCGCCGGGGAGCTGTTTTTT. The chain has TRBV25-1 and TRBJ2-2; no reliable D call. This CDR3 comprises 14 residues. Germline V gene sequence: CDR1 MGHDK, CDR2 SYGVNS. The ends were cut back, 4 bases at V and 6 bases at J, with 12 bases in the middle.

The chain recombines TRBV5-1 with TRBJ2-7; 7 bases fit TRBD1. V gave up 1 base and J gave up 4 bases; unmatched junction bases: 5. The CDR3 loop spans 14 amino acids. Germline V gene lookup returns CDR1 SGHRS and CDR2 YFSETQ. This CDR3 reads CASSLSGQIYEQYF. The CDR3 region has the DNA TGCGCCAGCAGCTTGTCGGGACAGATATACGAGCAGTACTTC.

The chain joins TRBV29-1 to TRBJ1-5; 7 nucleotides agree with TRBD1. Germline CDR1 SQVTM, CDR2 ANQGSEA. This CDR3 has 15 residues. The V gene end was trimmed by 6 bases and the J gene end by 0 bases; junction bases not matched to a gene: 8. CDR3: CSVATGSYSNQPQHF. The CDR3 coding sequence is TGCAGCGTCGCGACAGGGAGTTATAGCAATCAGCCCCAGCATTTT.

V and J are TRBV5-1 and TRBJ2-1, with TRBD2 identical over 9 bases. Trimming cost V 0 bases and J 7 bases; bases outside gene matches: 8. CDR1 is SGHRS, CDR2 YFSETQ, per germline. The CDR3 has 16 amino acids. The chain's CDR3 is CASSLELLAGANEQFF. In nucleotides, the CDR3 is TGCGCCAGCAGCTTGGAATTGTTAGCGGGGGCGAATGAGCAGTTCTTC.

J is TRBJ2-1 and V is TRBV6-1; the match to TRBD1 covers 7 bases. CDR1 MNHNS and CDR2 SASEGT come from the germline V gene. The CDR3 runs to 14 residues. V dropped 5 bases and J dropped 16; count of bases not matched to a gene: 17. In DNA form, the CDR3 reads TGTGCCAGCAGTACTCGACAGGGAGCGGATACGTTCTTCTTC. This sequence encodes CASSTRQGADTFFF.

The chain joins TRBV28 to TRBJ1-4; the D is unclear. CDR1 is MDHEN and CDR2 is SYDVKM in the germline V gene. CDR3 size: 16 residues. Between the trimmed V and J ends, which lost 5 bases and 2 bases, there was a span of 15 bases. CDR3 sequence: CASSGVGFVTNEKLFF. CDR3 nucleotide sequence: TGTGCCAGCAGTGGAGTGGGGTTCGTCACTAATGAAAAACTGTTTTTT.

In DNA form, the CDR3 reads TGTGCCAGCAGTGAAGATCCTAGCGGAAAAGAGACCCAGTACTTC. Translation gives CASSEDPSGKETQYF. The chain couples TRBV6-1 to TRBJ2-5, with 7 bases lining up with TRBD2. CDR1 is MNHNS and CDR2 is SASEGT in the germline V gene. The length of the CDR3 is 15 residues. The J segment lost 3 bases and the V segment lost 1 base, leaving 5 bases of the junction unmatched.

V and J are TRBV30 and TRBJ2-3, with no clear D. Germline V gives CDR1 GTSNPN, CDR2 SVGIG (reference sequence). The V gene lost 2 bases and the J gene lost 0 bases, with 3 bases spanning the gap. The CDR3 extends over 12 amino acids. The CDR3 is CAWSRSTDTQYF. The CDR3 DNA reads TGTGCCTGGAGTAGAAGCACAGATACGCAGTATTTT.

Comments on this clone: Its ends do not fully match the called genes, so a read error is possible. CDR3 coding DNA: TGCAGCGTGGAAGGGGTAACCTACGAGCAGTACTTC. This codes for CSVEGVTYEQYF. The V and J genes are TRBV29-1 and TRBJ2-7; weak D call: TRBD1 (5 bases). CDR3 size: 12 residues. The germline gives CDR1 SQVTM, CDR2 ANQGSEA.